A single sample gave rise to the 9 T cell receptor beta chains below, sequenced in a study of T cell changes during pregnancy in multiple sclerosis. Only in-frame clones appear in the TCRdb table, and some are missing; sequencing was by immunoSEQ multiplex PCR. The table shows about 77,000 clones, with 75% to 90% occurring only once. The starting material was peripheral blood, obtained before pregnancy. Receptors originate from a female donor with multiple sclerosis, enrolled in a pregnancy study.

The V call is TRBV2, the J call TRBJ2-1; TRBD2 agrees at 14 bases. Per germline, CDR1 SNHLY and CDR2 FYNNEI. The CDR3 consists of 14 residues. The trim removed 4 bases at V and 14 bases at J, leaving 7 bases unmatched. CDR3 nucleotides: TGTGCCAGCAGTGCGACTAGCGGGGGGGCCGTTGAGTTCTTC. This codes for CASSATSGGAVEFF.

V and J are TRBV18 and TRBJ1-2; D is uncertain. The CDR3 is 14 residues long. CDR1 is KGHSH and CDR2 is LQKENI in the germline V gene. V lost 0 bases and J lost 5, with 10 bases in between. This CDR3 is CASSPPADRYGYTF. The DNA for the CDR3 is TGTGCCAGCTCACCACCTGCTGATCGGTATGGCTACACCTTC.

The V gene is TRBV4-1, the J gene TRBJ1-5; 8 bases line up with TRBD1. The CDR3 totals 17 residues. The germline V gene encodes CDR1 MGHRA and CDR2 YSYEKL. V lost 4 bases and J lost 6; bases outside the gene matches: 14. The CDR3 sequence is CASSRTAVRGLGQPQHF. The CDR3 DNA is TGCGCCAGCAGCCGAACTGCGGTCAGGGGGCTCGGTCAGCCCCAGCATTTT.

The chain carries TRBV5-1 and TRBJ1-4; D call uncertain. This CDR3 spans 13 amino acids. The germline V gene has CDR1 SGHRS and CDR2 YFSETQ. V lost 3 bases to trimming and J lost 6 bases, with 9 bases between them. CDR3 protein: CASSSRRDEKLFF. The CDR3 DNA sequence: TGCGCCAGCAGCTCAAGACGGGATGAAAAACTGTTTTTT.

CDR3 DNA sequence: TGTGCCAGCAGCTTTACAGGGATAGATGGCTACACCTTC. Amino acids: CASSFTGIDGYTF. The gene calls are TRBV5-5 and TRBJ1-2, with TRBD1 as a possible D gene (6 bases). This CDR3 spans 13 amino acids. Looked up from germline, CDR1 is SGHKS and CDR2 is YYEKEE (reference sequence). The V end was cut by 2 bases, the J end by 6 bases, with 11 bases between.

V is TRBV2 and J is TRBJ2-1; possibly TRBD1 for D (6 bases). The germline V gene encodes CDR1 SNHLY and CDR2 FYNNEI. V was trimmed by 6 bases and J by 4 bases, leaving 7 bases between them. This CDR3 is built from 12 residues. CDR3: CASRGQYNEQFF. The DNA for the CDR3 is TGTGCCAGCAGAGGACAGTACAATGAGCAGTTCTTC. The entire variable domain, with the rest obtained from reference TRBV2 and TRBJ2-1, is as follows: EPEVTQTPSHQVTQMGQEVILRCVPISNHLYFYWYRQILGQKVEFLVSFYNNEISEKSEIFDDQFSVERPDGSNFTLKIRSTKLEDSAMYFCASRGQYNEQFFGPGTRLTVL.

This clone was detected once. The V and J genes are TRBV5-1 and TRBJ2-3; TRBD1 matches 7 bases. V lost 0 bases and J lost 3; bases outside the gene matches: 1. The CDR3 consists of 14 residues. The germline V gene has CDR1 SGHRS and CDR2 YFSETQ. CDR3 coding DNA: TGCGCCAGCAGCTTGGGGGACAGAACAGATACGCAGTATTTT. Protein product: CASSLGDRTDTQYF.

The genes are TRBV4-1 and TRBJ1-3; no reliable D call. Germline values: CDR1 MGHRA, CDR2 YSYEKL. The CDR3 has 13 residues. Trimming removed 4 bases from V and 2 bases from J, with 6 bases in between. The CDR3 region is CASSLLAGNTIYF. CDR3 coding DNA: TGCGCCAGCAGCCTTCTTGCTGGAAACACCATATATTTT.

The sample holds one count of this clone. The rearrangement uses TRBV10-2 and TRBJ2-5; a weak D match, TRBD2 (5 bases). V was clipped by 6 bases and J by 4 bases, with 9 bases between them. Per the germline V gene, CDR1 is WSHSY and CDR2 is SAAADI. The CDR3 consists of 12 residues. DNA for the CDR3: TGCGCCAGCAGGGACTCAGTAGAGACCCAGTACTTC. Protein product: CASRDSVETQYF.